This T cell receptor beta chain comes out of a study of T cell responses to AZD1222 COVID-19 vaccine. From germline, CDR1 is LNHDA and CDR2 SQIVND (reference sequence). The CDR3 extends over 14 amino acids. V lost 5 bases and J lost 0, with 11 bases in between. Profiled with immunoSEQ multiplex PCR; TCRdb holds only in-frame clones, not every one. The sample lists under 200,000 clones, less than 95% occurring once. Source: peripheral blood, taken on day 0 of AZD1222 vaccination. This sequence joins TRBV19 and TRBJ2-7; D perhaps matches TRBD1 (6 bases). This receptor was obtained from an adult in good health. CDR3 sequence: CASSLTGSSYEQYF. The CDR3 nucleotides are TGTGCCAGTAGTCTTACAGGGAGCTCCTACGAGCAGTACTTC.